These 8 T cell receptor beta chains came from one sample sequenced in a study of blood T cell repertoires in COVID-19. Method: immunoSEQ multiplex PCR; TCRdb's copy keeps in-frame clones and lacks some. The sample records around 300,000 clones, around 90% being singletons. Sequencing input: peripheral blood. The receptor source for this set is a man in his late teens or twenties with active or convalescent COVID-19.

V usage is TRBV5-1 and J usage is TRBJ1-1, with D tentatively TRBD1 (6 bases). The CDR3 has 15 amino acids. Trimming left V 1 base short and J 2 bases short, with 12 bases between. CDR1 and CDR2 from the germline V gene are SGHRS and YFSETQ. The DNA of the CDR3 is TGCGCCAGCAGCTTGACAGGGAGACTCAACACTGAAGCTTTCTTT. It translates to CASSLTGRLNTEAFF. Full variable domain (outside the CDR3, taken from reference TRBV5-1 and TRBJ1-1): KAGVTQTPRYLIKTRGQQVTLSCSPISGHRSVSWYQQTPGQGLQFLFEYFSETQRNKGNFPGRFSGRQFSNSRSEMNVSTLELGDSALYLCASSLTGRLNTEAFFGQGTRLTVV.

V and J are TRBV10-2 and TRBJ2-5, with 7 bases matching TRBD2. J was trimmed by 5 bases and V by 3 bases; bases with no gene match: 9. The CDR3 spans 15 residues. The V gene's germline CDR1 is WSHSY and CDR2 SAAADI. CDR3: CASSDGAGVWETQYF. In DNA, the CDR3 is TGCGCCAGCAGTGACGGGGCGGGGGTATGGGAGACCCAGTACTTC.

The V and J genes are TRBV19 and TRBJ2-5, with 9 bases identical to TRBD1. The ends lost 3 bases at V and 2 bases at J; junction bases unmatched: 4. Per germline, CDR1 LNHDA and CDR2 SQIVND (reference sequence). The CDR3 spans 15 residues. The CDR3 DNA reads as TGTGCCAGTAGTATGAGACAGGGGGGACAAGAGACCCAGTACTTC. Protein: CASSMRQGGQETQYF.

This chain's CDR3 is CASSLGPGGSNQPQHF. In DNA, the CDR3 is TGTGCCAGCAGCTTAGGACCCGGGGGGAGCAATCAGCCCCAGCATTTT. The chain employs TRBV7-2 and TRBJ1-5; tentative D call: TRBD1 (5 bases). CDR3 length: 16 residues. The V gene lost 1 base and the J gene lost 1 base, with 11 bases spanning the gap. Germline CDR1 SGHTA, CDR2 FQGNSA.

The CDR3 is CASSYSGTSGYEQYF. The CDR3 DNA reads TGTGCCAGCAGTTACTCTGGGACTAGCGGGTACGAGCAGTACTTC. The rearrangement uses TRBV6-5 and TRBJ2-7, with TRBD2 identical over 12 bases. CDR3 length: 15 amino acids. The junction had 1 base not matched to a gene; V was cut back by 0 bases and J by 4 bases. Germline-derived CDR1 and CDR2 are MNHEY and SVGAGI.

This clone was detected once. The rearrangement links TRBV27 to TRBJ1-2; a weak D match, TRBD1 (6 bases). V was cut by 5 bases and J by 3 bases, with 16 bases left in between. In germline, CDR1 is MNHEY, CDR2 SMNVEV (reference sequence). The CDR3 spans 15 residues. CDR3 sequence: CASSSIRGKHYGYTF. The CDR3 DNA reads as TGTGCCAGCAGTAGCATCAGGGGCAAGCACTATGGCTACACCTTC.

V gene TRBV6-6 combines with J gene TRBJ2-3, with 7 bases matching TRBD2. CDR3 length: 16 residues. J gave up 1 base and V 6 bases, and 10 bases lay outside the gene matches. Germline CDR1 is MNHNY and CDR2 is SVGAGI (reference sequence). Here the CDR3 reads CASRRPLSGGTDTQYF. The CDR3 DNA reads TGTGCCAGCAGACGCCCTCTGAGCGGGGGCACAGATACGCAGTATTTT.

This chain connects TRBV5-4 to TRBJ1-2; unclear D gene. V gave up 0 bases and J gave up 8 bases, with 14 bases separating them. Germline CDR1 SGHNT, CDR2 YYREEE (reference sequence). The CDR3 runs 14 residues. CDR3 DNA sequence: TGTGCCAGCAGCTTGGCCGGGGAAACGCGGGGCTACACCTTC. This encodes CASSLAGETRGYTF.